The subject of this entry is one TCR beta chain. CDR1 and CDR2 (germline): SQVTM, ANQGSEA. The CDR3 runs to 14 residues. V was shortened by 6 bases and J by 4 bases, with 19 bases between the two germline ends. The protocol was immunoSEQ multiplex PCR, while the TCRdb copy is restricted to in-frame clones and leaves out a portion. The profile shows some 41,000 clones, almost 95% of them singletons. The data stem from a study of T cell changes during pregnancy in multiple sclerosis. The chain is built from TRBV29-1 and TRBJ2-7; maybe TRBD2 (7 bases). The origin of this receptor is a female donor with multiple sclerosis, enrolled in a pregnancy study. The source material was CD8+ T cells from peripheral blood mononuclear cells, sampled in the third trimester of pregnancy. The CDR3 DNA follows: TGCAGCGTCATTGTCGTGGGGGGGCTGTACGAGCAGTACTTC. Encoded protein: CSVIVVGGLYEQYF.